The entry below describes one T cell receptor (beta chain). The data originate from a study of blood T cell repertoires in COVID-19. The overall study: Sites in the United States, Italy and Spain provided acute and convalescent COVID-19 samples. PBMCs, B-cell-depleted T cells, or T cells provided the cDNA or gDNA that made up the material.

The authors' processing: Estimation of nucleated cell counts relied on the amplification of reference gene primers. Sequencing was performed with immunoSEQ multiplex PCR; in TCRdb, only in-frame clones are kept and a portion is missing. The V and J calls and clone size were taken over from that table, and D and trimming were inferred from the DNA. The sample records around 81,000 clones, just over 85% being singletons. Sample: peripheral blood. The clonotype originates from a woman of 80 years or more with acute or convalescent COVID-19.

The CDR3 DNA is TGTGCCAGTAGTCCCCGGGCTAGCGGGAGGGTTGGGAATGAGCAGTTCTTC. This gives the protein CASSPRASGRVGNEQFF. The chain couples TRBV19 to TRBJ2-1; the match to TRBD2 covers 12 bases. The CDR3 covers 17 residues. The J segment lost 7 bases and the V segment lost 5 bases, leaving 12 bases of the junction unmatched. Germline CDR1 and CDR2: LNHDA and SQIVND (reference sequence).